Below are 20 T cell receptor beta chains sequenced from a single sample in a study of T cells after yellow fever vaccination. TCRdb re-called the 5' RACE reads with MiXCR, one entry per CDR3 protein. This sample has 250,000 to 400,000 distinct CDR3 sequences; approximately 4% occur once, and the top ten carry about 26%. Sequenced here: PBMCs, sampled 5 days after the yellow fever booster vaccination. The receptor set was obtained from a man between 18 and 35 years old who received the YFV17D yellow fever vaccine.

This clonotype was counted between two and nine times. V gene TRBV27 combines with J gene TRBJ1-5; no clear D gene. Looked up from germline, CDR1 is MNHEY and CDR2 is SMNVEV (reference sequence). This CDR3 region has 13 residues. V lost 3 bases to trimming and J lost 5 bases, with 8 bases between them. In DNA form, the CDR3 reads TGTGCCAGCAGTTTCCAGACCGATCAGCCCCAGCATTTT. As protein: CASSFQTDQPQHF.

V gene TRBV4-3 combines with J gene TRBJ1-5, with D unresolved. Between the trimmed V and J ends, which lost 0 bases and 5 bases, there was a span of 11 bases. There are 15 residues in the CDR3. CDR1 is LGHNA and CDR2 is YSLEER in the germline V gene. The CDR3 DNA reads TGCGCCAGCAGCCAAGAAAGAGCCGGCCATCAGCCCCAGCATTTT. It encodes CASSQERAGHQPQHF.

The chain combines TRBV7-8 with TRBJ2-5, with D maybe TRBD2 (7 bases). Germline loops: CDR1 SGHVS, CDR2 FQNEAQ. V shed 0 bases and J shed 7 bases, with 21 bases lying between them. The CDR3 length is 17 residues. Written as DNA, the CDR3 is TGTGCCAGCAGCTTAGCGATACGGAGGGGGGGGCGTGGGACCCAGTACTTC. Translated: CASSLAIRRGGRGTQYF.

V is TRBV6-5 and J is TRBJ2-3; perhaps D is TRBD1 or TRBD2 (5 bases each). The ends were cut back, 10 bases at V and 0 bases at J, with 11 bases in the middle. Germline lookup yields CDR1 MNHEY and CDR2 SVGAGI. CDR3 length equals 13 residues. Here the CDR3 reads CATGPMSTDTQYF. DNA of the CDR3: TGTGCCACGGGACCAATGAGCACAGATACGCAGTATTTT.

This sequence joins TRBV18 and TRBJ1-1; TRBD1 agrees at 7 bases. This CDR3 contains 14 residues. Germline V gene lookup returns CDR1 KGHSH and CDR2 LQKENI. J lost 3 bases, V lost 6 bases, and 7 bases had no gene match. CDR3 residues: CASSTQGYDTEAFF. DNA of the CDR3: TGTGCCAGCTCGACACAGGGGTACGACACTGAAGCTTTCTTT.

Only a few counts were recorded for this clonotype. CDR3 protein: CASSRSSSSNEQFF. Here the CDR3 DNA reads TGTGCCAGCAGCAGATCCTCTAGTTCCAATGAGCAGTTCTTC. The chain couples TRBV11-2 to TRBJ2-1; no clear D gene. CDR3 length: 14 residues. Germline V lookup: CDR1 SGHAT, CDR2 FQNNGV. V lost 5 bases to trimming and J lost 6 bases, with 14 bases between them.

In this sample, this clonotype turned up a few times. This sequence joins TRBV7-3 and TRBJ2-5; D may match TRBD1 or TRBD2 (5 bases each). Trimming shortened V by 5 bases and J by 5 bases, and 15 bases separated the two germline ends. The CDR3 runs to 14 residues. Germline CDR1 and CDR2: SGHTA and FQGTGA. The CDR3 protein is CASSHGTAGETQYF. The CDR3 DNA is TGTGCCAGCAGCCACGGGACCGCCGGCGAGACCCAGTACTTC.

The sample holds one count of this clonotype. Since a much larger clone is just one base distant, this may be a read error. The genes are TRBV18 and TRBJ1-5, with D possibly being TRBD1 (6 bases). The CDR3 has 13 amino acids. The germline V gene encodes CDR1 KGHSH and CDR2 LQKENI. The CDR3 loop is CASTRDTNLPQHF. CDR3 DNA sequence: TGTGCCAGCACCCGGGACACTAATCTGCCCCAGCATTTT.

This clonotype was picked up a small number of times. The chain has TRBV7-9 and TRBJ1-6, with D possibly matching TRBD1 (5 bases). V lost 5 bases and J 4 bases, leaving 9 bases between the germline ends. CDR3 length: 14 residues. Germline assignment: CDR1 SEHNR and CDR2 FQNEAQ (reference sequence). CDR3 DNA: TGTGCCAGCAGCCAACAGGCTTATAATTCACCCCTCCACTTT. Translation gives CASSQQAYNSPLHF.

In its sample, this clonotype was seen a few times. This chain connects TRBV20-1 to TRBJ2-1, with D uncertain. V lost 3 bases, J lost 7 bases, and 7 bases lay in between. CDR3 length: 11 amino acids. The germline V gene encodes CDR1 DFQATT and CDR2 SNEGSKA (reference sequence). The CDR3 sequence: CSASPVNEQFF. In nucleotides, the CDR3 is TGCAGTGCTAGCCCTGTGAATGAGCAGTTCTTC.

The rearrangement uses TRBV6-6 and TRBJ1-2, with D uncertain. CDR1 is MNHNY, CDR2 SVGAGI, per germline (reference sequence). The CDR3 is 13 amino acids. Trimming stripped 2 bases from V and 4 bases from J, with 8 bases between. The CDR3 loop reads CASSYDPIYGYTF. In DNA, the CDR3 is TGTGCCAGCAGTTACGATCCAATCTATGGCTACACCTTC.

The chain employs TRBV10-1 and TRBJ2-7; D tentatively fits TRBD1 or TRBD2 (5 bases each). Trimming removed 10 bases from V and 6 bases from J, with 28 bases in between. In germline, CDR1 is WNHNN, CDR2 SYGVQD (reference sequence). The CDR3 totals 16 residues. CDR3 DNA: TGCGCCACCGGGGTCGGGACGGTGGAACGTGAGGTCGAGCAGTACGTC. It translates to CATGVGTVEREVEQYV.

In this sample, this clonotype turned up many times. The chain's CDR3 is CASSLYPSGAGGLETQYF. The CDR3 DNA reads TGTGCCAGCAGCTTGTATCCGTCTGGCGCAGGGGGCTTAGAGACCCAGTACTTC. V and J are TRBV5-4 and TRBJ2-5; 8 bases align to TRBD1. Unmatched junction bases numbered 15, after V lost 1 base and J lost 4 bases. The CDR3 loop spans 18 amino acids. Per germline, CDR1 SGHNT and CDR2 YYREEE (reference sequence).

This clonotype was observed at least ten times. This chain's CDR3 is CASSSDTTNEKLFF. The CDR3 nucleotides read TGTGCCAGCAGCAGCGATACAACTAATGAAAAACTGTTTTTT. The chain uses TRBV5-4 and TRBJ1-4, with D unresolved. CDR3 length equals 14 residues. V was shortened by 4 bases and J by 0 bases, with 7 bases between the two germline ends. Germline CDR1 and CDR2: SGHNT and YYREEE (reference sequence).

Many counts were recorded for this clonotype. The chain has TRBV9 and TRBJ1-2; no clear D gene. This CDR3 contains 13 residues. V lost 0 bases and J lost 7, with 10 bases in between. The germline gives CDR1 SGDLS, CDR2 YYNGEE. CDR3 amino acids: CASSVAERSGYTF. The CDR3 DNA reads TGTGCCAGCAGCGTAGCGGAGCGGAGTGGCTACACCTTC. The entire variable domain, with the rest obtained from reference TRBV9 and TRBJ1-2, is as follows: DSGVTQTPKHLITATGQRVTLRCSPRSGDLSVYWYQQSLDQGLQFLIQYYNGEERAKGNILERFSAQQFPDLHSELNLSSLELGDSALYFCASSVAERSGYTFGSGTRLTVV.

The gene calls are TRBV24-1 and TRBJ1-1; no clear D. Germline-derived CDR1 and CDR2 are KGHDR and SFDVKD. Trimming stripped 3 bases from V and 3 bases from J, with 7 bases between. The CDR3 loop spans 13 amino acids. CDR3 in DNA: TGTGCCACCAGTGATCCTCTTTACACTGAAGCTTTCTTT. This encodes CATSDPLYTEAFF.

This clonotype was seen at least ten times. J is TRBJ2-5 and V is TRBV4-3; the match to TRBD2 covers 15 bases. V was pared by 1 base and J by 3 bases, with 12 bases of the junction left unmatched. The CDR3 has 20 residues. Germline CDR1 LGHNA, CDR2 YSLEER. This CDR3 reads CASSQVPPGLAGGPEETQYF. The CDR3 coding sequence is TGCGCCAGCAGCCAAGTTCCACCGGGACTAGCGGGGGGTCCCGAAGAGACCCAGTACTTC.

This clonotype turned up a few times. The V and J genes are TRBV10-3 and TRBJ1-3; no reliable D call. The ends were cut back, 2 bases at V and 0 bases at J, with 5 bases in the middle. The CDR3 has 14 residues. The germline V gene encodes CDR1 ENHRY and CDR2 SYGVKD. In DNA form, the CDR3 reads TGTGCCATCAGTGAGGTTCTCTCTGGAAACACCATATATTTT. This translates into CAISEVLSGNTIYF.

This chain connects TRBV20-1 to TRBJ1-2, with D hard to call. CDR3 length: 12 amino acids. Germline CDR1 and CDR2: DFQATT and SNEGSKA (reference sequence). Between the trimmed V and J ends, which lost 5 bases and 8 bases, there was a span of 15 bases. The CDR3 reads CSAPRAGLGYTF. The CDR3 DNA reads TGCAGTGCTCCTAGAGCTGGGCTGGGCTACACCTTC.

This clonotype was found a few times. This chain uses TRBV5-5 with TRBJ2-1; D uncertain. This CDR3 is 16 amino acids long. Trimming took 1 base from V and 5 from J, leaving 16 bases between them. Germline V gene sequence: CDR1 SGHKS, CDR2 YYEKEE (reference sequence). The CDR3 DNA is TGTGCCAGCAGCTTGAGGGTAAACACAGTGAACAATGAGCAGTTCTTC. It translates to CASSLRVNTVNNEQFF.